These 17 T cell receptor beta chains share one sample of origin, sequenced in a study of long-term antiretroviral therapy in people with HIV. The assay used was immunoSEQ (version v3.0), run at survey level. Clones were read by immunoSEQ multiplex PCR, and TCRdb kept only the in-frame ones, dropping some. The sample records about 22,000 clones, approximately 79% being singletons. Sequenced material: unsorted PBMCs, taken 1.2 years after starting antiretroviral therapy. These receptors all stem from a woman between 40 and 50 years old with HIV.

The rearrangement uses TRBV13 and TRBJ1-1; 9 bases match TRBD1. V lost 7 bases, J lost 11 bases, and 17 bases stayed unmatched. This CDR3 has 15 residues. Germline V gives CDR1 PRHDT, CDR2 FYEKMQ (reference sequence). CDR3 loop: CASTDREDRGTGAFF. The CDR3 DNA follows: TGTGCCAGCACCGACCGTGAGGACAGGGGCACAGGGGCTTTCTTT.

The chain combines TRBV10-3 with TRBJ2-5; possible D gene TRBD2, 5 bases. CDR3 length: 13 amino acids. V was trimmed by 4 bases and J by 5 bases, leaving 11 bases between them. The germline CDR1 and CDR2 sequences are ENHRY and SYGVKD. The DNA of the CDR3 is TGTGCCATCAGTGGGCTAGCCGGGGAGACCCAGTACTTC. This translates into CAISGLAGETQYF.

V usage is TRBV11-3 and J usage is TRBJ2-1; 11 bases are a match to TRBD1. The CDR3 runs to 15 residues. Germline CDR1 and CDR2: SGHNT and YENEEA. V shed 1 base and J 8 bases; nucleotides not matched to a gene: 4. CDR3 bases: TGTGCCAGCAGCTTAGGGGACAGGGGGAACGATGAGCAGTTCTTC. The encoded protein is CASSLGDRGNDEQFF.

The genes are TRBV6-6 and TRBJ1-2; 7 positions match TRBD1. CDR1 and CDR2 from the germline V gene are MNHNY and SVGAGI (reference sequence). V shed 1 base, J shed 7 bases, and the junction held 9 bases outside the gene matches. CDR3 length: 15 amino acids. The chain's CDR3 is CASSYFISAGGGYTF. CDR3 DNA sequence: TGTGCCAGCAGTTACTTCATTTCGGCAGGGGGTGGCTACACCTTC.

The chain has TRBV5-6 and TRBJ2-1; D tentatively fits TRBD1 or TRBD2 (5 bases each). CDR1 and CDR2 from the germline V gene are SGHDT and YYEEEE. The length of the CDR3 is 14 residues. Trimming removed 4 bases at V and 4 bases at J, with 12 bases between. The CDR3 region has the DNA TGTGCCAGCAGCGCCCGGGACCAGTACAATGAGCAGTTCTTC. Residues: CASSARDQYNEQFF.

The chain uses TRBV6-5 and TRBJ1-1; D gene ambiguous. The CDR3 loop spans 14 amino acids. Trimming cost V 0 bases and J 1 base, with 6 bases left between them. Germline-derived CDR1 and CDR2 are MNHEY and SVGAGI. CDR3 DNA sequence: TGTGCCAGCAGTTACTCGTTAGGGAACACTGAAGCTTTCTTT. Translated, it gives CASSYSLGNTEAFF.

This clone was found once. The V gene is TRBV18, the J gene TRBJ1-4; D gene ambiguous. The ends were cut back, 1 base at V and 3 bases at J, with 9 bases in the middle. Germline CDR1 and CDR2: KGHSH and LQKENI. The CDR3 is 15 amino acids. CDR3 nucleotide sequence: TGTGCCAGCTCACCACAAGCCGGGGCTAATGAAAAACTGTTTTTT. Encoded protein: CASSPQAGANEKLFF.

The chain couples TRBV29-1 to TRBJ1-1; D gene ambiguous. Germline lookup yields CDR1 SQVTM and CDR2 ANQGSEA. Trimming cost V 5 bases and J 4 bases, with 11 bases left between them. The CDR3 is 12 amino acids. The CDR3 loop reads CSVIEWGTEAFF. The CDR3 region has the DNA TGCAGCGTTATCGAATGGGGCACTGAAGCTTTCTTT.

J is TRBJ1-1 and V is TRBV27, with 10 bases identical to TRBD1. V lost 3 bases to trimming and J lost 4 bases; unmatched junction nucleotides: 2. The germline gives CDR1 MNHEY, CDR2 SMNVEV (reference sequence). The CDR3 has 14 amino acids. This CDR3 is CASSLDRGGTEAFF. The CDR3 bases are TGTGCCAGCAGTTTGGACAGGGGGGGCACTGAAGCTTTCTTT.

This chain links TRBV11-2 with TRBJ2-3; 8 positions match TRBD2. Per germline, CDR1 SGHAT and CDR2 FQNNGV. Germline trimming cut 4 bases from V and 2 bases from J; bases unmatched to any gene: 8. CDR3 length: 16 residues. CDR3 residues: CASSSHPSGYTDTQYF. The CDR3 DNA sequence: TGTGCCAGCAGCTCCCACCCTAGCGGGTACACAGATACGCAGTATTTT. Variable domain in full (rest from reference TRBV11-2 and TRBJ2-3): EAGVAQSPRYKIIEKRQSVAFWCNPISGHATLYWYQQILGQGPKLLIQFQNNGVVDDSQLPKDRFSAERLKGVDSTLKIQPAKLEDSAVYLCASSSHPSGYTDTQYFGPGTRLTVL.

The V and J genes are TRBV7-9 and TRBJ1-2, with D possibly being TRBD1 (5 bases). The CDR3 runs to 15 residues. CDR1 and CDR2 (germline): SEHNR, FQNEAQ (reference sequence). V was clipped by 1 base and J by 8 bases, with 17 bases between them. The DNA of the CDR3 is TGTGCCAGCAGCTTAGTCGGTGGGACTAAAGGCGGCTACACCTTC. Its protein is CASSLVGGTKGGYTF.

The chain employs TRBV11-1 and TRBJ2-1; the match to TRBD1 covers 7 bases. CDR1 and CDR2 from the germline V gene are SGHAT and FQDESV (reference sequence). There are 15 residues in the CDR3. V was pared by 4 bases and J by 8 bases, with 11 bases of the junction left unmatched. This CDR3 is CASSYHYDRDDEQFF. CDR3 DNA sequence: TGTGCCAGCAGCTACCATTACGACAGGGATGATGAGCAGTTCTTC.

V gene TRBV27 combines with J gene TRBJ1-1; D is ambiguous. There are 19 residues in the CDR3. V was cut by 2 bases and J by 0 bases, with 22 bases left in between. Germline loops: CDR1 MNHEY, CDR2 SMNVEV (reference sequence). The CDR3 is CASSLRASQWVGLNTEAFF. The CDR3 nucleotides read TGTGCCAGCAGTTTAAGGGCCTCTCAATGGGTAGGTCTGAACACTGAAGCTTTCTTT.

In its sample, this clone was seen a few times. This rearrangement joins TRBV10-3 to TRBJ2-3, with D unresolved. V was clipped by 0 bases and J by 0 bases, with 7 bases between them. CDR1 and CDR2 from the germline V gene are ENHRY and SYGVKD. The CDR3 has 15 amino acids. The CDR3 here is CAISESESSTDTQYF. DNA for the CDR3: TGTGCCATCAGTGAGTCAGAATCTAGCACAGATACGCAGTATTTT.

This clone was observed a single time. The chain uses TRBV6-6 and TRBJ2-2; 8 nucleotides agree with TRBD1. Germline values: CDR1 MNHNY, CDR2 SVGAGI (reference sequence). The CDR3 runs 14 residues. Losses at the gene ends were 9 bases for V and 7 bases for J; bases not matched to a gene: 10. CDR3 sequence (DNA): TGTGCCAGTACGGGACAGGACTTTGGCGGGGAGCTGTTTTTT. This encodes CASTGQDFGGELFF.

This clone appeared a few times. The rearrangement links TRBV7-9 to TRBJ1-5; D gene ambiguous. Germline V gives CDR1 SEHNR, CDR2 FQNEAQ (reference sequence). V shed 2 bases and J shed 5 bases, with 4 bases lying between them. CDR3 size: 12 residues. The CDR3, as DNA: TGTGCCAGCAGCTTAAACGATCAGCCCCAGCATTTT. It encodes CASSLNDQPQHF.

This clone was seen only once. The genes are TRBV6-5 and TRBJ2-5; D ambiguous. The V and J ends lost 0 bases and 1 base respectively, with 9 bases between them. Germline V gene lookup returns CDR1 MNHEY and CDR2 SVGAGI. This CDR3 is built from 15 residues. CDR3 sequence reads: CASSYSNGPQETQYF. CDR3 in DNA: TGTGCCAGCAGTTACTCAAACGGACCCCAAGAGACCCAGTACTTC.